This T cell receptor beta chain was retrieved from a study of cytomegalovirus exposure and HLA in healthy donors. It was with 60 Vbeta and 13 Jbeta primers that the PCR ran. Produced via immunoSEQ multiplex PCR; TCRdb's table is partial and in-frame only. The sample has approximately 220,000 clones, around 75% seen once. This CDR3 spans 16 amino acids. CDR1 SGHDT and CDR2 YYEEEE come from the germline V gene. Between the trimmed V and J ends, which lost 2 bases and 0 bases, there was a span of 15 bases. The sequence was obtained from a woman aged 30 to 39 in good health and CMV-seronegative. The gene calls are TRBV5-6 and TRBJ2-7; weak D call: TRBD1 (6 bases). Sequencing input: PBMCs. The CDR3 bases are TGTGCCAGCAGCTTACCGGGACACACGAGCTCCTACGAGCAGTACTTC. Protein: CASSLPGHTSSYEQYF.